A selection of T cell receptor beta chains follows, all from one sample in a study of blood T cells in healthy people across ages. TCRdb itself ran the 5' RACE reads through MiXCR, one entry per CDR3 protein. This table has about 680,000 distinct CDR3 sequences, roughly 49% appearing once. The sample was blood. These receptors all stem from a woman aged 55-70 years in good health. CDR3s include the opening cysteine and the closing phenylalanine or tryptophan. A D gene is named only where the DNA matches it firmly. Expanded clones are given a class, and other clones once, few, many or no size at all.

>TRBJ2-3|TRBV24-1|NA|TRBD1
TGTGCCACCACCTCACCAAACAGGGGGGAAGATACGCAGTATTTT
CATTSPNRGEDTQYF
>TRBJ1-2|TRBV6-5|NA|NA
TGTGCCAGCAGTTACGATGGGGGGGGCGCCGGTGGCTACACCTTC
CASSYDGGGAGGYTF
>TRBJ2-3|TRBV3-1|NA|NA
TGTGCCAGCAGCCAAGATATGTGGACTGGGCGCACAGATACGCAGTATTTT
CASSQDMWTGRTDTQYF
>TRBJ2-3|TRBV5-1|NA|NA
TGCGCCAGCATCCGGGACAAAAGCACAGATACGCAGTATTTT
CASIRDKSTDTQYF
>TRBJ2-7|TRBV20-1|NA|TRBD1
TGCAGTGCTAGAGATCCCGGACAGGGCTACTACGAGCAGTACTTC
CSARDPGQGYYEQYF
>TRBJ2-7|TRBV20-1|few|NA
TGCAGTGCTAGTAGGGAGTCCTACGAGCAGTACTTC
CSASRESYEQYF
>TRBJ1-2|TRBV5-1|NA|TRBD1
TGCGCCAGCAGCTTGGCGAGTGGGACAGAGCATGGCTACACCTTC
CASSLASGTEHGYTF
>TRBJ2-5|TRBV19|NA|NA
TGTGCCAGTAGTACACACCGCACCCAAGAGACCCAGTACTTC
CASSTHRTQETQYF
>TRBJ1-5|TRBV20-1|NA|TRBD1
TGCAGTGCCGGCACAGGGGCGCCCCAGCATTTT
CSAGTGAPQHF
>TRBJ1-2|TRBV27|NA|NA
TGTGCCAGCAGTTTGCGCAGGGATTGCTATGGCTACACCTTC
CASSLRRDCYGYTF
>TRBJ2-2|TRBV11-2|NA|TRBD2
TGTGCCAGCAGCCAGCGCCGTCTAGCGGGATTAGGCACCGGGGAGCTGTTTTTT
CASSQRRLAGLGTGELFF
>TRBJ2-7|TRBV25-1|few|NA
TGTGCCAGCAGGAGTAGCGGTAAGAGATACGAGCAGTACTTC
CASRSSGKRYEQYF
>TRBJ1-4|TRBV28|NA|NA
TGTGCCAGCAGGGCTAAAGACGGAGCAACTAATGAAAAACTGTTTTTT
CASRAKDGATNEKLFF
>TRBJ2-1|TRBV2|NA|TRBD1
TGTGCCGGCAAGCAGGACAGGGGCAATGAGCAGTTCTTC
CAGKQDRGNEQFF
>TRBJ1-5|TRBV7-2|once|NA
TGTGCCAGCAGCTTACGGGGAATTAATCAGCCCCAGCATTTT
CASSLRGINQPQHF
>TRBJ2-7|TRBV7-2|few|NA
TGTGCCAGCAGCTTAGCGGTACAGCTTACGTACTACGAGCAGTACTTC
CASSLAVQLTYYEQYF
>TRBJ2-1|TRBV10-3|NA|NA
TGTGCCATCAGTGAATTGGGCGCCAGGGGCGATGAGCAGTTCTTC
CAISELGARGDEQFF
>TRBJ2-1|TRBV29-1|few|NA
TGCAGCGTCCAGAGGGACCGCTCCTACAATGAGCAGTTCTTC
CSVQRDRSYNEQFF
>TRBJ2-7|TRBV2|NA|NA
TGTGCCAGCAGTGACCGTTGGGGCGGGACAACCTACGAGCAGTACTTC
CASSDRWGGTTYEQYF
>TRBJ2-3|TRBV5-1|NA|TRBD2
TGCGCCAGCAGCTCCGGGAGGGCCCTCGCAGATACGCAGTATTTT
CASSSGRALADTQYF
>TRBJ1-2|TRBV24-1|few|NA
TGTGCCACCAGTGCACATCCGGCCTATGGCTACACCTTC
CATSAHPAYGYTF
>TRBJ2-1|TRBV2|NA|TRBD1
TGTGCCAGCAGTGGACAGGGGGGCTCCTACGAGCAGTTCTTC
CASSGQGGSYEQFF
>TRBJ2-7|TRBV4-1|NA|TRBD2
TGCGCCAGCAGCCAAGATAGCGGGAGCGTATACGAGCAGTACTTC
CASSQDSGSVYEQYF
>TRBJ2-1|TRBV11-1|once|NA
TGTGCCAGCAGCGTAGTCGGGCCGACCGAGCAGTTCTTC
CASSVVGPTEQFF
>TRBJ2-1|TRBV24-1|few|TRBD1
TGTGCCACCACCCCGGGACAGGGGGCTTACAATGAGCAGTTCTTC
CATTPGQGAYNEQFF
>TRBJ1-2|TRBV5-6|NA|NA
TGTGCCGGCAGCCGGGAGTATGGCTACACCTTC
CAGSREYGYTF
>TRBJ2-7|TRBV4-3|NA|TRBD2
TGCGCCAGCAGCCGCGGAGGCGGGGGACCCTACGAGCAGTACTTC
CASSRGGGGPYEQYF